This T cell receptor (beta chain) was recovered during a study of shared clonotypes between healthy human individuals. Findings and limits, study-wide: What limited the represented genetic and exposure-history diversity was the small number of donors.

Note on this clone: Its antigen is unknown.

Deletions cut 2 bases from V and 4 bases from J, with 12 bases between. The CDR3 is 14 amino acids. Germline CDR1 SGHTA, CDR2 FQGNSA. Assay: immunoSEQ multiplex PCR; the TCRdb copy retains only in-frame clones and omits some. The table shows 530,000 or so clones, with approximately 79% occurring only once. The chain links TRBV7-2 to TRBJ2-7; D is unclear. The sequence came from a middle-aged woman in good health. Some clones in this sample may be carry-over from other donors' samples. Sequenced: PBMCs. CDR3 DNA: TGTGCCAGCAGCTTATTCATGGGGATATACGAGCAGTACTTC. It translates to CASSLFMGIYEQYF.